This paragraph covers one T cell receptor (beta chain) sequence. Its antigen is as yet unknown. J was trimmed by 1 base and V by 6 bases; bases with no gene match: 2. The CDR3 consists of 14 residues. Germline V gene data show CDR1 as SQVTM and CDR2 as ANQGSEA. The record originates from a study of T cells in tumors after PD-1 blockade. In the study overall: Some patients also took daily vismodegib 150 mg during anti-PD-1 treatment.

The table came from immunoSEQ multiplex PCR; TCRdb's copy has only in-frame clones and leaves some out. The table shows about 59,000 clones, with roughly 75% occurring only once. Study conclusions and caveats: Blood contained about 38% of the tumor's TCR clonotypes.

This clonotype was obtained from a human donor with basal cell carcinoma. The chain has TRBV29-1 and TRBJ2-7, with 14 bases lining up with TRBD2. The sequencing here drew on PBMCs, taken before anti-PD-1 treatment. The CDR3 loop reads CSVGLAGASYEQYF. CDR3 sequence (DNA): TGCAGCGTGGGACTAGCGGGGGCTTCCTACGAGCAGTACTTC.